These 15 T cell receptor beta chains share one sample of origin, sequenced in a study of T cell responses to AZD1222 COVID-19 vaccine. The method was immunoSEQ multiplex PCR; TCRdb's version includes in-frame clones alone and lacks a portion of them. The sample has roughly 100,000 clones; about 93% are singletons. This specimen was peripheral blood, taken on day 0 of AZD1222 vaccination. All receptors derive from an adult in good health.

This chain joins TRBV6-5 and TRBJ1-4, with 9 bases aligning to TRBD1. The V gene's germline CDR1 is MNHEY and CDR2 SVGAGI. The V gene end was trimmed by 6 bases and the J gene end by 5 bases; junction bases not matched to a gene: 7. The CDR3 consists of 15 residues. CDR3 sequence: CASSPGTGRNEKLFF. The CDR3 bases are TGTGCCAGCAGCCCCGGGACAGGGAGGAATGAAAAACTGTTTTTT.

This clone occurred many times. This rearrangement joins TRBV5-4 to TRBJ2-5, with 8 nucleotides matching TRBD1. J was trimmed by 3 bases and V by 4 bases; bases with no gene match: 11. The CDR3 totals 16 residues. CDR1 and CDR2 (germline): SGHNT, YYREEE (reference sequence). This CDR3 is CASSGPGGAKEETQYF. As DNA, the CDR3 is TGTGCCAGCAGCGGACCAGGGGGCGCGAAAGAAGAGACCCAGTACTTC.

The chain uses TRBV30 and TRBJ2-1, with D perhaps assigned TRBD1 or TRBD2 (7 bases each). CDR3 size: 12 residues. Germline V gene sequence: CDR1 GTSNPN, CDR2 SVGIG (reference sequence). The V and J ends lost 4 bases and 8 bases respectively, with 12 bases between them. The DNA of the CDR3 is TGTGCCTGGAAGTCAGGGGGGGATGAGCAGTTCTTC. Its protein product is CAWKSGGDEQFF.

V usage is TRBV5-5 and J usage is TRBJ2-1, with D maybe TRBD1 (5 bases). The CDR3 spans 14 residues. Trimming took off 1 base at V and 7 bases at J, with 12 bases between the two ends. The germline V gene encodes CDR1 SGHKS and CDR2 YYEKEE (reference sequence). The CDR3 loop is CASSLWGRINEQFF. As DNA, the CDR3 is TGTGCCAGCAGCTTGTGGGGCAGGATAAATGAGCAGTTCTTC.

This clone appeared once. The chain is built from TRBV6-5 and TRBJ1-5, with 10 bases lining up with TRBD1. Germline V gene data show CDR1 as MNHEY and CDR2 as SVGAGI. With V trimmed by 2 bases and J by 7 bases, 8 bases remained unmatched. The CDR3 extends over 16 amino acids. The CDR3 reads CASSYRGQGSGQPQHF. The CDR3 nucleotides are TGTGCCAGCAGTTACAGGGGACAGGGGTCTGGGCAGCCCCAGCATTTT.

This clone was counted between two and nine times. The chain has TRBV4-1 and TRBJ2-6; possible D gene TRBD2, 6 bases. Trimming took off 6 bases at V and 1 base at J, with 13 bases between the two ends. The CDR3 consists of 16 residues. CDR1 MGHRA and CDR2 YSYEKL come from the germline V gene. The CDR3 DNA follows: TGCGCCAGCAGGGCCGGAGGGCTGTCTGGGGCCAACGTCCTGACTTTC. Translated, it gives CASRAGGLSGANVLTF.

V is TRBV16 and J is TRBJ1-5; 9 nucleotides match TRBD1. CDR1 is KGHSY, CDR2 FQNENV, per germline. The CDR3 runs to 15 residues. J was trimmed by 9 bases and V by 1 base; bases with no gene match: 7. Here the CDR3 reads CASSQLGQGGRPQHF. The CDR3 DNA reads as TGTGCCAGCAGCCAATTGGGACAGGGCGGTAGGCCCCAGCATTTT. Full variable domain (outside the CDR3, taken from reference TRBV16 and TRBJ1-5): GEEVAQTPKHLVRGEGQKAKLYCAPIKGHSYVFWYQQVLKNEFKFLISFQNENVFDETGMPKERFSAKCLPNSPCSLEIQATKLEDSAVYFCASSQLGQGGRPQHFGDGTRLSIL.

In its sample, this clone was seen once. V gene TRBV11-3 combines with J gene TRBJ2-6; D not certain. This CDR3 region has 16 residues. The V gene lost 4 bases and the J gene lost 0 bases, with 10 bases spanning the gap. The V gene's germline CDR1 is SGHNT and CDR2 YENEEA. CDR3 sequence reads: CASSSSGTSGANVLTF. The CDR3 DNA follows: TGTGCCAGCAGCTCCTCGGGTACCTCTGGGGCCAACGTCCTGACTTTC.

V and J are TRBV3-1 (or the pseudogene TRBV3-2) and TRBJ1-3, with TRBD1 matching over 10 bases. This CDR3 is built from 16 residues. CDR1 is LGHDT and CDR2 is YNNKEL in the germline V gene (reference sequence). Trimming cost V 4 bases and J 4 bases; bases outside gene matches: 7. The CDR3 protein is CASSPRQGARGNTIYF. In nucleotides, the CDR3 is TGTGCCAGCAGCCCTAGACAGGGGGCGAGGGGAAACACCATATATTTT.

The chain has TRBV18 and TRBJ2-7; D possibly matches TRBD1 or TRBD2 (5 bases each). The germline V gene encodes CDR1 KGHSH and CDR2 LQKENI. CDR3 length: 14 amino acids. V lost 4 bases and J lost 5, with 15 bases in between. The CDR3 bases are TGTGCCAGCTCACTTACTATAAGAGGGGACGAGCAGTACTTC. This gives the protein CASSLTIRGDEQYF.

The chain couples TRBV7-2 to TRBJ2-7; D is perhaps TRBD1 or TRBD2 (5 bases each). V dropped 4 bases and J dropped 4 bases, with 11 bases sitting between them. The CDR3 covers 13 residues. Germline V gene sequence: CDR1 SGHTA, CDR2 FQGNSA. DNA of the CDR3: TGTGCCAGCAGCTCGGGACCCAATTACGAGCAGTACTTC. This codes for CASSSGPNYEQYF.

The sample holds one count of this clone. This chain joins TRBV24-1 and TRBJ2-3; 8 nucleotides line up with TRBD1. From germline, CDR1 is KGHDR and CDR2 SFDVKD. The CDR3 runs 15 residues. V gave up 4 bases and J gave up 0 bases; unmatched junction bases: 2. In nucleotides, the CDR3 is TGTGCCACCAGTGAGTGGACAGGGAGCACAGATACGCAGTATTTT. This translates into CATSEWTGSTDTQYF.

The CDR3 nucleotides read TGTGCCAGCAGCCCCCGGACTAGCGGGAGTTTAACAGATACGCAGTATTTT. Its translation: CASSPRTSGSLTDTQYF. The chain combines TRBV3-1 (or the pseudogene TRBV3-2) with TRBJ2-3; 13 nucleotides align to TRBD2. The CDR3 has 17 residues. V shed 4 bases, J shed 3 bases, and the junction held 7 bases outside the gene matches. The germline gives CDR1 LGHDT, CDR2 YNNKEL (reference sequence).

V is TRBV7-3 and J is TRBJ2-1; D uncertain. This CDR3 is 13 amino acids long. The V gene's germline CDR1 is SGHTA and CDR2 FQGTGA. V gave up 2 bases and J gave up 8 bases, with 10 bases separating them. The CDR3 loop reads CASSLARLDEQFF. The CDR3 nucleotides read TGTGCCAGCAGCTTAGCTCGTCTGGATGAGCAGTTCTTC.

The CDR3 protein is CASSSGTSNSRNEQFF. Here the CDR3 DNA reads TGCGCCAGCAGCTCTGGGACTAGCAATTCTCGGAATGAGCAGTTCTTC. This chain joins TRBV5-1 and TRBJ2-1; 9 bases map to TRBD2. The germline gives CDR1 SGHRS, CDR2 YFSETQ. J was trimmed by 7 bases and V by 3 bases; bases with no gene match: 11. This CDR3 comprises 16 residues.